Given below is one T cell receptor beta chain in context. These data come from a study of cytomegalovirus exposure and HLA in healthy donors. With V trimmed by 5 bases and J by 2 bases, 7 bases remained unmatched. The germline CDR1 and CDR2 sequences are LNHDA and SQIVND (reference sequence). The CDR3 covers 16 residues. The PCR contained 60 Vbeta and 13 Jbeta primers. Profiled with immunoSEQ multiplex PCR; TCRdb holds only in-frame clones, not every one. The repertoire includes more than 200,000 clones, around 70% of them detected once, and 2.5% to 3% sits in the top ten. V gene TRBV19 combines with J gene TRBJ1-5, with 9 bases that match TRBD1. This receptor was identified in a man aged 40-49 years in good health and CMV-seropositive. The specimen was PBMCs. Here the CDR3 DNA reads TGTGCCAGTAGTGGGGACAGGGACCGGGGCAATCAGCCCCAGCATTTT. Amino acid sequence: CASSGDRDRGNQPQHF.